One sample yielded the 25 T cell receptor beta chains listed below, sequenced in a study of T cell responses to AZD1222 COVID-19 vaccine. Assay: immunoSEQ multiplex PCR; the TCRdb copy retains only in-frame clones and omits some. The data show about 66,000 clones, 79% seen once. The material sequenced was peripheral blood, taken on day 0 of MenACWY control vaccination. The receptors were sampled from an adult in good health.

The chain carries TRBV4-1 and TRBJ2-7, with D possibly being TRBD2 (6 bases). Germline values: CDR1 MGHRA, CDR2 YSYEKL. V dropped 0 bases and J dropped 2 bases, with 20 bases sitting between them. This CDR3 has 18 residues. The CDR3 sequence is CASSQENSGWGRPYEQYF. CDR3 nucleotide sequence: TGCGCCAGCAGCCAAGAGAATAGCGGCTGGGGACGTCCCTACGAGCAGTACTTC.

The chain uses TRBV5-1 and TRBJ2-7; 10 bases are shared with TRBD1. Germline values: CDR1 SGHRS, CDR2 YFSETQ. Trimming at V came to 3 bases and at J to 5 bases, leaving 8 bases not matched to a gene. The CDR3 totals 15 residues. Here the CDR3 DNA reads TGCGCCAGCAGCTGGGGAGGGACAGGGGTCAACGAGCAGTACTTC. This codes for CASSWGGTGVNEQYF.

In this sample, this clone turned up a few times. The V and J genes are TRBV5-1 and TRBJ2-3; maybe TRBD2 (6 bases). Germline CDR1 and CDR2: SGHRS and YFSETQ. Trimming shortened V by 5 bases and J by 3 bases, and 10 bases separated the two germline ends. The CDR3 spans 13 residues. CDR3 DNA: TGCGCCAGCAGGAGGGACTTGACAGATACGCAGTATTTT. It codes for CASRRDLTDTQYF.

The CDR3 loop is CASSPVGLGGNTEAFF. As DNA, the CDR3 is TGTGCCAGCAGCCCAGTTGGCTTGGGAGGTAACACTGAAGCTTTCTTT. The gene calls are TRBV9 and TRBJ1-1; D is undetermined. Germline V gene data show CDR1 as SGDLS and CDR2 as YYNGEE. V lost 4 bases, J lost 2 bases, and 18 bases lay in between. The CDR3 has 16 residues.

This clone counts as medium-sized. The V call is TRBV7-8, the J call TRBJ2-7; weak D call: TRBD2 (6 bases). Trimming cost V 5 bases and J 3 bases, with 17 bases left between them. The CDR3 spans 15 residues. In germline, CDR1 is SGHVS, CDR2 FQNEAQ. The CDR3 is CASSPSRTGLYEQYF. CDR3 DNA sequence: TGTGCCAGCAGCCCCTCCCGGACGGGACTCTACGAGCAGTACTTC.

The J gene is TRBJ1-1, the V gene TRBV9, with a tentative D call TRBD1 (5 bases). Germline V gene sequence: CDR1 SGDLS, CDR2 YYNGEE. The CDR3 is made up of 16 amino acids. The V end was cut by 0 bases, the J end by 1 base, with 13 bases between. The DNA for the CDR3 is TGTGCCAGCAGCGTAGGGGCGGGGGTCACGAACACTGAAGCTTTCTTT. Translating gives CASSVGAGVTNTEAFF.

The V and J genes are TRBV7-6 and TRBJ1-4; D is unresolved. Germline V gene data show CDR1 as SGHVS and CDR2 as FNYEAQ. V was pared by 1 base and J by 6 bases, with 6 bases between. This CDR3 has 13 residues. For the CDR3, the DNA is TGTGCCAGCAGCTTAGGTCCAGATGAAAAACTGTTTTTT. It encodes CASSLGPDEKLFF.

This clone was found a few times. The chain's CDR3 is CASSLDRVETQYF. DNA for the CDR3: TGTGCCAGCAGCTTGGATCGTGTCGAGACCCAGTACTTC. The chain employs TRBV5-4 and TRBJ2-5, with D uncertain. Germline CDR1 SGHNT, CDR2 YYREEE (reference sequence). The V gene lost 0 bases and the J gene lost 5 bases, with 8 bases spanning the gap. This CDR3 contains 13 residues.

The V and J genes are TRBV12-3 or TRBV12-4 and TRBJ1-1; D is uncertain. The CDR3 totals 13 residues. The V end lost 5 bases, the J end lost 4 bases, and 11 bases lay between the germline ends. The chain's CDR3 is CASSVTVGTEAFF. The DNA of the CDR3 is TGTGCCAGCAGTGTTACAGTGGGCACTGAAGCTTTCTTT.

This chain uses TRBV28 with TRBJ1-2; 10 bases match TRBD1. The CDR3 loop spans 13 amino acids. V lost 6 bases to trimming and J lost 7 bases; unmatched junction nucleotides: 5. In germline, CDR1 is MDHEN, CDR2 SYDVKM. The CDR3 region is CASSGQGGGGYTF. The CDR3 nucleotides are TGTGCCAGCAGCGGACAGGGGGGTGGTGGCTACACCTTC.

In this sample, this clone turned up a few times. The rearrangement uses TRBV7-9 and TRBJ2-5; no definite D call. Deletions cut 1 base from V and 6 bases from J, with 6 bases between. From germline, CDR1 is SEHNR and CDR2 FQNEAQ (reference sequence). The CDR3 spans 12 residues. CDR3 coding DNA: TGTGCCAGCAGCTTAGGGTCCCAGACCCAGTACTTC. Translated, it gives CASSLGSQTQYF.

This clone was detected only once. The chain employs TRBV21-1 and TRBJ1-1. TRBV21-1 is noted as a pseudogene. This CDR3 spans 16 amino acids. CDR3 in amino acids: CASSKGPVASNTEAFF. The DNA for the CDR3 is TGTGCCAGCAGCAAAGGGCCGGTGGCTTCGAACACTGAAGCTTTCTTT.

The gene calls are TRBV3-1 (or the pseudogene TRBV3-2) and TRBJ2-3; D is unclear. Germline CDR1 LGHDT, CDR2 YNNKEL (reference sequence). Trimming took off 4 bases at V and 3 bases at J, with 8 bases between the two ends. CDR3 length equals 13 residues. In DNA form, the CDR3 reads TGTGCCAGCAGCCTAGGTAGAACAGATACGCAGTATTTT. Protein product: CASSLGRTDTQYF.

This clone has only a few counts. The CDR3 region is CASSKQSGRAGEQFF. The CDR3 nucleotides are TGTGCCAGCAGCAAACAGAGCGGGAGAGCCGGTGAGCAGTTCTTC. The V and J genes are TRBV11-2 and TRBJ2-1, with 8 bases identical to TRBD2. Germline V gene lookup returns CDR1 SGHAT and CDR2 FQNNGV. This CDR3 is built from 15 residues. With 5 bases clipped from V and 9 bases from J, the junction kept 12 bases outside the gene matches.

This chain uses TRBV11-3 with TRBJ2-1; D gene uncertain. Trimming left V 3 bases short and J 2 bases short, with 5 bases between. This CDR3 region has 13 residues. Germline CDR1 is SGHNT and CDR2 is YENEEA. CDR3 sequence reads: CASSLGAYNEQFF. The CDR3 DNA follows: TGTGCCAGCAGCTTGGGCGCCTACAATGAGCAGTTCTTC.

A few counts support this clone. Here the CDR3 DNA reads TGTGCCAGCTGGGACAGGGTGATAGATACGCAGTATTTT. It is translated as CASWDRVIDTQYF. This chain connects TRBV2 to TRBJ2-3; 9 bases are shared with TRBD1. Germline V gene data show CDR1 as SNHLY and CDR2 as FYNNEI. The CDR3 loop spans 13 amino acids. J lost 5 bases, V lost 8 bases, and 5 bases had no gene match.

This rearrangement joins TRBV2 to TRBJ2-7, with a tentative D call TRBD2 (6 bases). The CDR3 is 14 residues long. V lost 3 bases and J 9 bases, leaving 18 bases between the germline ends. Germline V CDR1 and CDR2: SNHLY, FYNNEI. For the CDR3, the DNA is TGTGCCAGCAGTGAGGGGGGTTCGGCTTTACGGCAGTACTTC. Translation gives CASSEGGSALRQYF.

The rearrangement uses TRBV3-1 (or the pseudogene TRBV3-2) and TRBJ2-1; the match to TRBD2 covers 9 bases. V shed 5 bases and J 4 bases; nucleotides not matched to a gene: 3. CDR1 is LGHDT and CDR2 is YNNKEL in the germline V gene (reference sequence). The CDR3 consists of 14 residues. The CDR3 is CASSYSGSYNEQFF. CDR3 DNA: TGTGCCAGCAGCTATAGCGGGAGTTACAATGAGCAGTTCTTC.

This clone has more than one count but fewer than ten. The chain recombines TRBV28 with TRBJ2-1; weak D call: TRBD2 (5 bases). V shed 7 bases and J shed 0 bases, with 10 bases lying between them. CDR1 is MDHEN and CDR2 is SYDVKM in the germline V gene. This CDR3 contains 14 residues. The CDR3, as DNA: TGTGCCAGCAAAGGGAGTGACTCCTACAATGAGCAGTTCTTC. Translation gives CASKGSDSYNEQFF.

This clone was detected a few times. The chain combines TRBV28 with TRBJ2-7; TRBD1 aligns across 10 bases. The length of the CDR3 is 16 residues. Germline V gives CDR1 MDHEN, CDR2 SYDVKM. J gave up 4 bases and V 7 bases, and 13 bases lay outside the gene matches. The CDR3 sequence: CASTPGGQGGWYEQYF. In DNA form, the CDR3 reads TGTGCCAGCACCCCTGGCGGACAGGGGGGATGGTACGAGCAGTACTTC.

The CDR3, as DNA: TGTGCCAGCAGCTTAGGTGGCAGGAACACTGAAGCTTTCTTT. It yields the protein CASSLGGRNTEAFF. The chain links TRBV7-2 to TRBJ1-1; D remains unclear. In germline, CDR1 is SGHTA, CDR2 FQGNSA. This CDR3 has 14 amino acids. V was cut by 1 base and J by 1 base, with 7 bases left in between.

This clone has only one observation. This chain links TRBV6-2 or TRBV6-3 with TRBJ2-7; D is uncertain. From germline, CDR1 is MNHEY and CDR2 SVGEGT. V dropped 2 bases and J dropped 2 bases, with 7 bases sitting between them. The CDR3 extends over 13 amino acids. The DNA for the CDR3 is TGTGCCAGCAGTTACGCCCTGGCCTACGAGCAGTACTTC. Translation: CASSYALAYEQYF.

This clone has just a few counts. The CDR3 DNA is TGTGCCAGCAAGCGGAGCCTACTAGATACAGATACGCAGTATTTT. This gives the protein CASKRSLLDTDTQYF. V usage is TRBV2 and J usage is TRBJ2-3; TRBD2 is a possible D gene (5 bases). The germline CDR1 and CDR2 sequences are SNHLY and FYNNEI. With 7 bases removed from V and 3 bases from J, the gap between germline ends came to 17 bases. The CDR3 totals 15 residues.

The genes are TRBV7-2 and TRBJ1-3; D remains unclear. The germline V gene encodes CDR1 SGHTA and CDR2 FQGNSA. CDR3 size: 13 residues. With 5 bases removed from V and 4 bases from J, the gap between germline ends came to 9 bases. CDR3 in DNA: TGTGCCAGCAGCCATACAGTGGGAAACACCATATATTTT. This translates into CASSHTVGNTIYF.

The chain uses TRBV15 and TRBJ1-2, with D uncertain. The germline V gene encodes CDR1 LNHNV and CDR2 YYDKDF (reference sequence). The CDR3 is 15 amino acids. Trimming left V 1 base short and J 3 bases short, with 12 bases between. The DNA for the CDR3 is TGTGCCACCAGCAGAGGAGCAGATGAAGACTATGGCTACACCTTC. It translates to CATSRGADEDYGYTF.